This entry features one TCR beta chain sequence. This clone was seen only a few times. What this receptor recognizes is not known. No quality values exist for individual bases; no much larger clone is one base distant. Via the germline V gene (reference sequence), CDR1 is WNHNN and CDR2 SYGVQD. Trimming removed 0 bases from V and 1 base from J, leaving 15 bases between the germline ends. Including cysteine and phenylalanine, the CDR3 has 17 amino acids. CDR3 DNA is the only sequence kept; it has 51 bases, read in frame from the first base. These data come from a study of cytomegalovirus exposure and HLA in healthy donors (dated by TCRdb to the late 2010s). For the study in its entirety: According to an earlier analysis of several hundred of the donors, 200 million or so T cells yielded roughly 110 million unique TCR beta sequences and roughly 280 Gb of sequence data. Among about 360 genotyped donors of the cohort, an average of about 240,000 unique TCR beta nucleotide sequences were sequenced per donor, approximately 20% of them non-productive. To decide whether each TCR beta V gene segment behaved as functional or pseudogenic, an earlier analysis of fewer than 750 of the donors relied on high-throughput TCR beta sequencing. The study profiled the T cell repertoires of more than 500 subjects by immunosequencing and related them to cytomegalovirus serostatus. Four or five DR-DQ haplotypes were handled as single units for association and clustering because linkage in the cohort was strong. A later genetic analysis used genome-wide SNP genotypes for about three fifths of the 666 donors, treating that subset as a discovery cohort. The number of donors typed differed by locus, with 629-630 for A, B, C, DRB1 and DQB1, 522 for DQA1, over 600 for DPA1, and about 450 for DPB1. Every repertoire in the discovery cohort had been generated on one and the same sequencing platform. To predict cytomegalovirus infection status, the study brought together high-throughput TCR immunosequencing, statistical association of individual TCRs with disease status, and machine learning. Among the roughly 400 genotyped donors, about 85% belonged to the genetic ancestry cluster associated with self-reported Caucasian donors. The study was designed to test whether signatures of past pathogen exposure could be identified by cataloging public T cell receptors. Alongside the repertoire data, information on donor age, sex, ethnicity and CMV serostatus was compiled. HLA typing included class I and class II loci at four-digit resolution. Along with the approximately 650-subject first cohort, a separate validation cohort of more than 90 different subjects was used. Rather than drawing on any new phenotypic data, the later analysis identified candidate immune exposures from TCR beta sequences and the way those sequences occurred across donors. In a later analysis, previously published TCR beta repertoires from some 640 donors were re-analyzed and high-resolution HLA genotyping was added so that TCR occurrence patterns could be studied. Approximately 300 gigabases of sequencing data and 78 million or so unique TCR sequences were included in an early release covering roughly 600 HLA-typed donors.

Results the study describes overall, beyond this receptor: According to a later analysis, TCR association rates differed among HLA loci, with DRB1 alleles showing the most associated TCRs and HLA-C alleles showing the fewest. For the cohort, immune exposure information was limited to CMV serostatus. The classifier was reported to diagnose cytomegalovirus status with high specificity and sensitivity in both the original and validation cohorts. When HLA alleles, especially DR and DQ, strongly co-occurred, attributing TCR associations to individual alleles was difficult. Some IMGT-functional V segments, including TRBV6-2 and TRBV6-3, could not be distinguished by the 87-base-pair reads and were therefore excluded. A further reported finding was that TCR beta sequences accurately predicted the HLA-A and HLA-B alleles for most subjects in the first cohort. In an earlier analysis of approximately 590 of the donors, most TCR beta V segments were observed in productive rearrangements about 90% or about 30% of the time, broadly matching IMGT annotations. The presence/absence analyses assumed that sequencing depth was roughly uniform across donors, and that assumption may not be true. Most TCR sequences were observed very rarely across donors, whereas some public TCRs were present in many individuals. Correlated functional status among segregating V segments might be attributable to linkage disequilibrium, but an unknown experimental factor could not be ruled out. It was suggested by the authors that the approach could potentially be generalized to other disease states and immunological phenotypes. A few of the identified cytomegalovirus-associated TCR beta chains were confirmed in vitro to be specific for cytomegalovirus antigens. A cluster of highly shared sequence variants was judged likely to represent a technical artifact of the sequencing pipeline. A later analysis associated approximately 17,000 TCR beta sequences with specific HLA alleles at a false discovery rate of 0.05. The study listed around 160 TCR beta chains as associated with cytomegalovirus. In a later analysis, HLA-associated TCR beta chains were found to be more clonally expanded and to have lower generation probabilities than equally common non-associated chains. A later analysis reported that several top co-occurrence clusters appeared linked to parvovirus B19, influenza, CMV and Epstein-Barr virus. Because counts were too low, roughly 18 rarely observed V segments, including chromosome 9 orphons, were left out of the earlier analysis of 587 of the donors. In a later genetic analysis, a missense DCLRE1C variant was associated with V-gene and J-gene trimming of TCR beta chains, and the association was replicated in an independent cohort. According to a later genetic analysis, donors in an Asian-associated ancestry cluster had fewer N-insertions in productive TCRs than the approximately 650-donor mean. Because HLA typing was unavailable for some donors at each locus, only the typed subset was used in association tests. Only TCR beta chains were sequenced in this cohort, and the absence of alpha or paired-chain data limited detectable features. A later analysis found that most CMV-associated TCR beta chains appeared HLA-restricted, with HLA associations seemingly driven largely by CMV exposure.

Library preparation used the immunoSEQ multiplex PCR assay. A mixture of 60 forward primers for TCR Vbeta segments and 13 reverse primers for TCR Jbeta segments was used in the multiplex PCR. Amplification of the CDR3 region of rearranged TCR beta genes was performed with a multiplex PCR assay on genomic DNA. The amplified TCR beta libraries were sequenced on the Illumina HiSeq System as 87-base-pair reads. The paper's processing steps were these. A later analysis counted approximately 74 million unique TCR beta chains across the 550 to 700 repertoires, and approximately 11 million of these chains were shared by at least two donors. Raw reads were error-corrected and collapsed into unique sequences with a nearest-neighbor algorithm that merged closely related sequences to remove PCR and sequencing errors. To assign V, D and J gene segments, CDR3 sequences were aligned to IMGT reference sequences. For a sequence to be retained, a match of at least six nucleotides to both a V gene segment and a J gene segment was required. Rearrangements were called productive when the CDR3 lacked stop codons and stayed in frame with V and J; all others were non-productive. Following IMGT convention, CDR3 was defined as the stretch from the second conserved V-encoded cysteine up to the conserved J-encoded phenylalanine. Sequences without an unambiguous match to a single V gene segment were excluded from the earlier analysis of 500 to 700 of the donors. An earlier analysis of some 610 of the donors called V segments functional above 56.7% productive rearrangements and segregating when the between-donor standard deviation exceeded 5%. A statistical classification framework was built to diagnose cytomegalovirus status from the catalog of TCR beta chain sequences. In a later analysis, V and J genes were assigned by comparing TCR nucleotide sequences against IMGT/GENE-DB human TR gene sequences. Using the TCRdist pipeline, a later analysis assigned CDR3 sequences along with most-parsimonious VDJ recombination scenarios. In a later analysis, each TCR beta chain was defined by its CDR3 amino acid sequence together with its V-gene family, and reads lacking a unique V-gene family were excluded. In a later analysis, approximately 640 highly shared, low-generation-probability nucleotide sequences were removed to address suspected cross-contamination and a sequencing artifact. A later analysis calculated a clonal expansion index for each public chain from normalized within-repertoire ranks of inferred template counts. In a later analysis, generation probabilities were computed with a VDJ recombination model fitted to out-of-frame rearrangements, and the resulting probabilities were checked against IGoR. In a later analysis, TCR-TCR, TCR-HLA and TCR-CMV co-occurrence was scored with hypergeometric tests, and a repertoire-size bias correction was applied to TCR pairs. To estimate false discovery rates, a later analysis permuted the HLA or CMV assignments 20 times. In a later analysis, co-occurring TCRs were grouped using DBSCAN, and TCRdist sequence similarity was added for clustering within HLA-allele-positive subsets. For co-occurrence clustering, repertoires with fewer than 30,000 or more than 120,000 public chains were excluded, along with about five repertoires with anomalous nucleotide sharing. Sourced from immuneACCESS, this table was stored by TCRdb with only in-frame sequences that have V and J called. A share of the clones is absent; for the studies checked, an unresolved V gene accounts for under half, and the remainder has no known explanation. V and J calls and clone size follow that table, whereas D and trimming were derived from the DNA. The sample data list about 180,000 clones, and roughly four fifths of these were observed just once. Together, the top ten hold about 2.7% of the sample.

The cohort consisted of approximately 670 healthy bone marrow donors. Cohort members were all nominally healthy when sampled, although unrecorded immune exposures were likely present. The donor was CMV seronegative and belonged to the group of over 300 seronegative cohort members. Each donor provided a peripheral blood sample, and peripheral blood mononuclear cells were used for TCR beta sequencing. Genomic DNA extraction from the blood cell samples was performed with the Qiagen DNeasy Blood Extraction Kit. Sequences were obtained from PBMCs. The receptor chain draws on TRBV10-1 and TRBJ1-1, with TRBD1 perhaps the D gene, on 6 matching bases. This TCR was sampled from a male donor in good health and CMV-seronegative. The DNA sequence is as follows: TGCGCCAGCAGTGAGTCCGGGGGCGGGAGGGGGAACACTGAAGCTTTCTTT. Its product reads: CASSESGGGRGNTEAFF.